This T cell receptor beta chain originates from a study of cytomegalovirus exposure and HLA in healthy donors. Study overall: Caucasian-associated ancestry cluster membership applied to just over 80% of 398 genotyped donors.

This clone was seen at least ten times. Its antigen is still unknown. PCR amplification relied on 60 Vbeta primers (plus 13 Jbeta primers). The repertoire was sequenced with immunoSEQ multiplex PCR; TCRdb's copy has only in-frame clones and lacks some. This sample carries a few hundred thousand clones, 65% to 80% of them seen once, and the ten largest clones take approximately 0.22%. General study findings and limits: The authors later found HLA-associated TCR beta chains more clonally expanded than equally common others. TRBV6-2, TRBV6-3 and some other V segments were excluded as indistinguishable.

This CDR3 region has 13 residues. CDR1 is SNHLY, CDR2 FYNNEI, per germline. The V segment lost 11 bases and the J segment 10 bases; nucleotides outside the gene matches: 14. The source of this sequence is a girl aged 2-10 years in good health and CMV-seronegative. J is TRBJ1-5 and V is TRBV2, with 7 bases matching TRBD1. The sample comprised PBMCs. The CDR3 bases are TGTGCCGGAAGACCCGGGACAGCAGTTCCCCAGCATTTT. Its protein product is CAGRPGTAVPQHF.